The rows below give T cell receptor beta chains drawn from one sample of a study of quantifying T cell responses using KT2 cells. From the UMI-ligation and nested PCR reads, TCRdb called clonotypes with MiXCR, one entry per CDR3 protein. The profile shows 50,000 to 70,000 distinct CDR3 sequences, roughly an eighth of them singletons. Input material: PBMCs spiked with cells of the T cell clone KT2. The receptors derive from a human donor. Both conserved end residues are part of each CDR3. Fields, in order: D gene, V gene, CDR3 protein. The D gene is left open where the match is weak.

D: NA; V: TRBV12-3/TRBV12-4; CDR3: CASSLLDLGSYNEQFF
D: TRBD1; V: TRBV12-5; CDR3: CASGFSLGQGADTQYF
D: TRBD2; V: TRBV4-1; CDR3: CASSPGTSVPQETQYF
D: TRBD2; V: TRBV2; CDR3: CASSDPAASSGGTYEQYF
D: NA; V: TRBV7-9; CDR3: CASSLQATGELFF
D: NA; V: TRBV21-1; CDR3: CASGEDRAFYSGANVLTF
D: NA; V: TRBV4-2; CDR3: CASSLGTGFRMNTEAFF
D: TRBD2; V: TRBV3-1; CDR3: CASSQGILAGTGEQYF
D: NA; V: TRBV7-9; CDR3: CASSFGREKAFF
D: NA; V: TRBV6-2/TRBV6-3; CDR3: CASSYRDFPDTQYF
D: NA; V: TRBV11-3; CDR3: CASSLGDETDTQYF
D: TRBD2; V: TRBV11-2; CDR3: CASSLPDTSWTSPADGEQFF